This T cell receptor (beta chain) was obtained from a study of blood T cells in healthy people across ages. Aged about 6 to 95, donors were systemically healthy Caucasians from Russia. This clonotype appeared a few times. The ends were cut back, 3 bases at V and 4 bases at J, with 9 bases in the middle. Germline V gives CDR1 SQVTM, CDR2 ANQGSEA. The CDR3 sequence is 12 residues long. Then a second PCR, running roughly 7 to 11 cycles, was carried out with a sample-barcoded 5' primer and a J-beta primer mix. No fewer than 3 million CDR3-containing paired-end reads came from each sample. TCRdb reprocessed the 5' RACE reads with MiXCR, giving one entry per CDR3 protein. The repertoire holds hundreds of thousands of distinct CDR3 sequences, with roughly 25% as singletons. The same sample was also used in a study of T cells of mothers and their children. From that paper: Per child, around 3 million TCR beta CDR3 reads were obtained, against over 9 million per mother.

This receptor was identified in a boy aged 5 to 17 in good health. This chain links TRBV29-1 with TRBJ2-5, with D perhaps TRBD1 (6 bases). The sequencing input was blood. DNA for the CDR3: TGCAGCGTTGATCTGGGGGCAGAGACCCAGTACTTC. Translated, it gives CSVDLGAETQYF. The variable domain in full, with the rest retrieved from reference TRBV29-1 and TRBJ2-5, is SAVISQKPSRDICQRGTSLTIQCQVDSQVTMMFWYRQQPGQSLTLIATANQGSEATYESGFVIDKFPISRPNLTFSTLTVSNMSPEDSSIYLCSVDLGAETQYFGPGTRLLVL.